This T cell receptor beta chain was captured in a study of T cells after yellow fever vaccination. In the study overall: SMART-Seq v4 Ultra Low Input prepared libraries from low-cell fractions.

Study outcomes and limitations: Most clones from primary vaccination resurfaced after the booster (around 97% CD4, 75% to 90% CD8). Abundant bulk-population clonotypes could contaminate the FACS-sorted repertoires.

V dropped 9 bases and J dropped 4; count of bases not matched to a gene: 3. The CDR3 has 13 residues. Germline CDR1 LNHDA, CDR2 SQIVND (reference sequence). As regards this clonotype: Antigen: not known.

TCRdb passed the 5' RACE reads through MiXCR, listing each CDR3 protein once. This table holds 450,000 to 550,000 distinct CDR3 sequences, 20% to 25% found once. The sample consisted of PBMCs, taken roughly 23 days after the first yellow fever vaccination. The V gene is TRBV19, the J gene TRBJ2-5; TRBD2 matches 12 bases. The sequence was collected from a man younger than 35 who received the YFV17D yellow fever vaccine. Here the CDR3 reads CASRLAGVETQYF. CDR3 bases: TGTGCCAGCAGACTAGCGGGGGTAGAGACCCAGTACTTC.